A selection of T cell receptor beta chains follows, all from one sample in a study of shared clonotypes between healthy human individuals. Data came from immunoSEQ multiplex PCR; TCRdb stores just in-frame clones and leaves some out. The table includes hundreds of thousands of clones, more than 70% detected once. What was sequenced was PBMCs. These receptors were obtained from a middle-aged woman in good health. Some clones in this sample may be carry-over from other donors' samples. Each CDR3 is given with its conserved first and last residue. The D gene is left open where the match is weak. The size entry is marked missing in some rows and otherwise reads once, few, many or a size class.

V gene	J gene	D gene	clone size	CDR3 DNA	CDR3 protein
TRBV2	TRBJ1-5	TRBD1	-	TGTGCCAGCAGCGCAGGGACAGGGTGGAATCAGCCCCAGCATTTT	CASSAGTGWNQPQHF
TRBV2	TRBJ1-5	-	-	TGTGCCAGCAGTGGCCGTAATCAGCCCCAGCATTTT	CASSGRNQPQHF
TRBV27	TRBJ2-7	-	-	TGTGCCAGCAGTCCGCGGGGATACCTGGCCGAGCAGTACTTC	CASSPRGYLAEQYF
TRBV6-4	TRBJ1-1	TRBD1	-	TGTGCCAGCACCCAGGGGGAGAACACTGAAGCTTTCTTT	CASTQGENTEAFF
TRBV29-1	TRBJ2-7	-	few	TGCAGCGCTGGGACAAGGGCCTACGAGCAGTACTTC	CSAGTRAYEQYF
TRBV2	TRBJ2-2	-	-	TGTGCCAGCAGTAATAGCGGGGAGCTGTTTTTT	CASSNSGELFF
TRBV30	TRBJ2-7	-	-	TGTGCCTGGAGGGGGGGGCGACTAGCCGATAACTACGAGCAGTACTTC	CAWRGGRLADNYEQYF
TRBV18	TRBJ2-7	TRBD2	-	TGTGCCAGCTCACCACCGGAGAGTAGCGGGAGATCGGGTGAGCAGTACTTC	CASSPPESSGRSGEQYF
TRBV28	TRBJ1-2	-	few	TGTGCCAGCAGTCCTCCCTTTAGTGCGGTTCCAGGGGCTCGGGGCGGCTACACCTTC	CASSPPFSAVPGARGGYTF
TRBV11-2	TRBJ1-2	TRBD1	-	TGTGCCAGCAGCTCCCTCCGAACGGACAGGCCCTATGGCTACACCTTC	CASSSLRTDRPYGYTF
TRBV7-2	TRBJ1-2	-	-	TGTGCCAGCAGCTGGGGACAAGTTCCTGTCTACACCTTC	CASSWGQVPVYTF
TRBV6-4	TRBJ2-3	-	many	TGTGCCAGCAGTGAGACCGGGCCCACAGATACGCAGTATTTT	CASSETGPTDTQYF
TRBV19	TRBJ1-1	-	many	TGTGCCAGTAGTATCGGACAGCCCGGCACTGAAGCTTTCTTT	CASSIGQPGTEAFF
TRBV19	TRBJ1-1	-	-	TGTGCCAGTAAAGGGGTCAGATCTAGGACTGAAGCTTTCTTT	CASKGVRSRTEAFF
TRBV5-4	TRBJ1-4	-	once	TGTGCCAGCAGCGCGGGCCCCCTGAGTGAAAAACTGTTTTTT	CASSAGPLSEKLFF
TRBV5-6	TRBJ2-1	-	-	TGTGCCAGCAGCTGGGGCTTGGATGAGCAGTTCTTC	CASSWGLDEQFF
TRBV4-2	TRBJ2-1	TRBD2	-	TGTGCCAGCAGCCAAGTGCGGGAGGAACCCTACAATGAGCAGTTCTTC	CASSQVREEPYNEQFF
TRBV5-1	TRBJ2-5	-	-	TGCGCCAGCAGCCCTGGACCCGCCGGAGGAGAGACCCAGTACTTC	CASSPGPAGGETQYF
TRBV6-5	TRBJ1-2	-	-	TGTGCCAGCAGTTACTTTGGGATCTACACCTTC	CASSYFGIYTF
TRBV10-3	TRBJ2-1	-	-	TGTGCCATCAGTGAGTCGTCCAACAATGAGCAGTTCTTC	CAISESSNNEQFF
TRBV28	TRBJ2-7	TRBD1	-	TGTGCCAGCAGACTGGGACAGGGGGCGGGGGAGCAGTACTTC	CASRLGQGAGEQYF
TRBV28	TRBJ1-2	-	few	TGTGCCAGCATGAGGGCAGGGGTTTCTGGCTACACCTTC	CASMRAGVSGYTF
TRBV9	TRBJ2-5	TRBD2	-	TGTGCCAGCAGCGTAGCGGCGGGAGTGGAGACCCAGTACTTC	CASSVAAGVETQYF
TRBV9	TRBJ2-7	TRBD1	-	TGTGCCAGCAGCGCTGCGCCGGGACAGGGATTCGAGCAGTACTTC	CASSAAPGQGFEQYF
TRBV29-1	TRBJ1-4	-	-	TGCAGCGTTTCCTCTAATGAAAAACTGTTTTTT	CSVSSNEKLFF
TRBV19	TRBJ2-3	-	-	TGTGCCAGTAGTCAGCCCCCAGGGAGGTTATCAGATACGCAGTATTTT	CASSQPPGRLSDTQYF
TRBV5-1	TRBJ2-1	TRBD2	-	TGCGCCAGCAGCTTGGATCCCCTAGCGGGAAGGAATGAGCAGTTCTTC	CASSLDPLAGRNEQFF
TRBV28	TRBJ2-4	-	-	TGTGCCAGCAGTTTGTTTCGGTCCATCCACGGGTTGCCCAAAACCATTCAGTACTTC	CASSLFRSIHGLPKTIQYF
TRBV6-4	TRBJ2-2	-	medium-sized	TGTGCCAGCAGTGCGGACGACACCGGGGAGCTGTTTTTT	CASSADDTGELFF
TRBV9	TRBJ2-5	-	-	TGTGCCAGCAGCGTAGGAGCAGGGTACCAAGAGACCCAGTACTTC	CASSVGAGYQETQYF
TRBV2	TRBJ2-3	TRBD1	-	TGTGCCAGCAGCCCCGGGACAGACGCAGATACGCAGTATTTT	CASSPGTDADTQYF
TRBV19	TRBJ2-2	-	few	TGTGCCAGTAAGGCGGGGCTGGACACCGGGGAGCTGTTTTTT	CASKAGLDTGELFF
TRBV7-9	TRBJ1-4	-	-	TGTGCCAGCAGCTTAGGGAATGAAAAACTGTTTTTT	CASSLGNEKLFF
TRBV7-8	TRBJ2-5	-	many	TGTGCCAGCAGCTTAGCGGTATTAGAGACCCAGTACTTC	CASSLAVLETQYF
TRBV7-3	TRBJ1-2	-	-	TGTGCCAGCAGCTTAAACGGTGAACTGACGGGCTACACCTTC	CASSLNGELTGYTF
TRBV2	TRBJ2-7	-	-	TGTGCCAGCAGTAACAGGGTTTTGCGTTCCTACGAGCAGTACTTC	CASSNRVLRSYEQYF
TRBV28	TRBJ1-1	TRBD1	-	TGTGCCAGCAGTTCCCCAGGGGGCGTCGGCACTGAAGCTTTCTTT	CASSSPGGVGTEAFF
TRBV6-6	TRBJ1-1	-	many	TGTGCCAGCCTTCTCGGGGTAACTGAAGCTTTCTTT	CASLLGVTEAFF
TRBV5-1	TRBJ2-1	-	once	TGCGCCAGCAGCGCCGGGTCCTCCTACAATGAGCAGTTCTTC	CASSAGSSYNEQFF
TRBV21-1	TRBJ1-2	-	-	TGTGCCAGCAGCGATTGGGACAGCTACTATGGCTACACCTTC	CASSDWDSYYGYTF
TRBV25-1	TRBJ1-4	-	-	TGTGCCAGCAGTGTGGGGAGGTCGGATGAAAAACTGTTTTTT	CASSVGRSDEKLFF
TRBV10-3	TRBJ1-1	-	-	TGTGCCATCAGTGAGGGGGACAAGGGTCCTGGTACTGAAGCTTTCTTT	CAISEGDKGPGTEAFF
TRBV11-2	TRBJ2-1	TRBD1	-	TGTGCCAGCAGCTTAGAGACAGGGGGTGAGCAGTTCTTC	CASSLETGGEQFF
TRBV27	TRBJ1-5	TRBD1	-	TGTGCCAGCAGTTTACGACCTGACAGGGAACGTCAGCCCCAGCATTTT	CASSLRPDRERQPQHF
TRBV7-2	TRBJ2-3	-	-	TGTGCCAGCAGCGCTCGACAGATGACCACAGATACGCAGTATTTT	CASSARQMTTDTQYF